Below are 9 T cell receptor beta chains sequenced from a single sample in a study of T cells in Graves' hyperthyroidism and ophthalmopathy. Amplification targeted TCR beta CDR3 regions from RNA transcripts. An initial round of RT-PCR targeting the TCR CDR3 relied on the HTBI primer set. TCRdb ran MiXCR on the multiplex PCR reads and lists one entry per CDR3 protein. The sample comprises a few hundred thousand distinct CDR3 sequences, roughly 18% of which are singletons, and less than 65% rests with the top ten. Input material: blood. These receptors all stem from a woman aged 50 to 65 with Graves' hyperthyroidism.

Many counts were recorded for this clonotype. The chain joins TRBV27 to TRBJ2-5; 8 bases are a match to TRBD1. Germline V gene lookup returns CDR1 MNHEY and CDR2 SMNVEV (reference sequence). The CDR3 is 15 amino acids. V lost 0 bases, J lost 2 bases, and 2 bases stayed unmatched. The CDR3, as DNA: TGTGCCAGCAGTTTATCCGGGACAGGACAAGAGACCCAGTACTTC. Amino acids: CASSLSGTGQETQYF.

In its sample, this clonotype was seen a few times. The chain links TRBV20-1 to TRBJ2-3; the D call may be TRBD1 or TRBD2 (6 bases each). CDR3 length: 16 amino acids. The germline gives CDR1 DFQATT, CDR2 SNEGSKA (reference sequence). The V end was cut by 3 bases, the J end by 5 bases, with 21 bases between. This CDR3 reads CSASVRTGAQLDTQYF. The CDR3 bases are TGCAGTGCTAGTGTCAGAACGGGGGCGCAGTTAGATACGCAGTATTTT.

This clonotype has more than one count but fewer than ten. V is TRBV28 and J is TRBJ2-5; TRBD1 aligns across 9 bases. The CDR3 covers 13 residues. Germline assignment: CDR1 MDHEN and CDR2 SYDVKM. After removal of 3 bases from V and 13 bases from J, the junction contained 9 bases not matched to a gene. The CDR3 is CASSFGQGPVWYF. CDR3 coding DNA: TGTGCCAGCAGTTTTGGACAGGGGCCCGTATGGTACTTC.

This clonotype was seen at least ten times. The rearrangement uses TRBV18 and TRBJ1-1; TRBD1 might be the D (6 bases). The CDR3 totals 14 residues. The germline V and J ends were trimmed by 3 bases and 3 bases, with 11 bases remaining between them. CDR1 and CDR2 (germline): KGHSH, LQKENI. Here the CDR3 reads CASSPNREHTEAFF. CDR3 nucleotide sequence: TGTGCCAGCTCACCTAACAGGGAACACACTGAAGCTTTCTTT.

The chain links TRBV30 to TRBJ2-5, with D maybe TRBD2 (5 bases). CDR1 and CDR2 (germline): GTSNPN, SVGIG (reference sequence). The CDR3 is 12 amino acids. V lost 4 bases and J lost 2, with 8 bases in between. The DNA of the CDR3 is TGTGCCTGGACCGGGAATCAAGAGACCCAGTACTTC. This encodes CAWTGNQETQYF.

In its sample, this clonotype was seen a few times. V and J are TRBV29-1 and TRBJ1-2; D gene uncertain. This CDR3 contains 13 residues. Trimming pared 7 bases from V and 4 bases from J, leaving 16 bases between. Per the germline V gene, CDR1 is SQVTM and CDR2 is ANQGSEA. DNA for the CDR3: TGCAGCGGAAATGACCCCGCTGGCTATGGCTACACCTTC. Its translation: CSGNDPAGYGYTF.

This clonotype was seen at least ten times. This chain links TRBV5-1 with TRBJ2-1; D may correspond to TRBD1 or TRBD2 (5 bases each). Germline CDR1 is SGHRS and CDR2 is YFSETQ. Trimming took off 3 bases at V and 0 bases at J, with 7 bases between the two ends. This CDR3 is built from 14 residues. For the CDR3, the DNA is TGCGCCAGCAGCTGGGGGAGCTCCTACAATGAGCAGTTCTTC. Its translation: CASSWGSSYNEQFF.

This clonotype was found many times. The chain combines TRBV30 with TRBJ2-1, with a tentative D call TRBD1 (7 bases). The germline V gene has CDR1 GTSNPN and CDR2 SVGIG (reference sequence). V was cut by 0 bases and J by 6 bases, with 9 bases left in between. The CDR3 runs to 13 residues. The CDR3 nucleotides are TGTGCCTGGAGTGTCCAGGGGGGCAATGAGCAGTTCTTC. This gives the protein CAWSVQGGNEQFF.

The chain carries TRBV15 and TRBJ2-7; unclear D gene. Germline V CDR1 and CDR2: LNHNV, YYDKDF (reference sequence). V was shortened by 1 base and J by 2 bases, with 9 bases between the two germline ends. CDR3 length: 14 amino acids. The CDR3 region has the DNA TGTGCCACCAGCAGAGCCCTCCAAGCCTACGAGCAGTACTTC. This encodes CATSRALQAYEQYF.